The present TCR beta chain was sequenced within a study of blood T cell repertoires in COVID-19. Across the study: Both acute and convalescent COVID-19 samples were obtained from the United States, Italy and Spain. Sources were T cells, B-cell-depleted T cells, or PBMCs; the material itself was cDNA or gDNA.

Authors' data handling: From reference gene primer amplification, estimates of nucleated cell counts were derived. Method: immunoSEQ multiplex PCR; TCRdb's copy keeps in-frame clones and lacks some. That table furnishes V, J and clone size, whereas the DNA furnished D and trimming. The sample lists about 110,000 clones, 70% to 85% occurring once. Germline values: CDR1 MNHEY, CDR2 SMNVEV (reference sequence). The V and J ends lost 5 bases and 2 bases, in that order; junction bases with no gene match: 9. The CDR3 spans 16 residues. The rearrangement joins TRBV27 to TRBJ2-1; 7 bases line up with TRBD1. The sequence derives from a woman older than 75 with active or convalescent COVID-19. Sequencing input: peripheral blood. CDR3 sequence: CASSPAGGIPYNEQFF. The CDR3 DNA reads TGTGCCAGCAGTCCCGCAGGGGGAATTCCCTACAATGAGCAGTTCTTC.